This TCR beta chain was found in a study of T cell repertoires in cytomegalovirus infection. Points from the study as a whole: Accumulated public TCR beta family frequency recognized individuals carrying CMV together with the relevant HLA.

Of note for this clonotype: Its antigen is not identified.

Each CDR3 protein gets one entry after TCRdb re-called the reads with MiXCR. The data contain some 400,000 distinct CDR3 sequences, roughly 31% of them singletons. The TCR was taken from a human donor in good health (CMV status not recorded). Some clones in this sample may be carry-over from other donors' samples. Sample: PBMCs.

This CDR3 is CATSSPGTGYGEQYF. The DNA of the CDR3 is TGTGCCACCAGCAGTCCTGGGACAGGGTACGGCGAGCAGTACTTC. The gene calls are TRBV15 and TRBJ2-7; 9 bases are shared with TRBD1. The CDR3 is 15 amino acids. The germline V gene encodes CDR1 LNHNV and CDR2 YYDKDF (reference sequence). V trimming: 3 bases; J trimming: 6 bases; junction bases outside the gene matches: 9.